This TCR beta chain was documented in a study of blood T cells in healthy people across ages. Per germline, CDR1 DFQATT and CDR2 SNEGSKA (reference sequence). This CDR3 contains 15 residues. J gave up 0 bases and V 3 bases, and 7 bases lay outside the gene matches. Then a second PCR, running roughly 7 to 11 cycles, was carried out with a sample-barcoded 5' primer and a J-beta primer mix. TCRdb recomputed calls from the 5' RACE reads with MiXCR, one row per CDR3 protein. The sample has fewer than 900,000 distinct CDR3 sequences; approximately 50% are singletons. Total RNA was extracted at no less than 6 micrograms per sample.

Sequencing used blood. This receptor was obtained from a woman aged 55-69 years in good health. The genes are TRBV20-1 and TRBJ2-5, with 7 bases fitting TRBD1. CDR3 protein: CSASPGQINQETQYF. CDR3 in DNA: TGCAGTGCTAGTCCGGGACAGATAAACCAAGAGACCCAGTACTTC.